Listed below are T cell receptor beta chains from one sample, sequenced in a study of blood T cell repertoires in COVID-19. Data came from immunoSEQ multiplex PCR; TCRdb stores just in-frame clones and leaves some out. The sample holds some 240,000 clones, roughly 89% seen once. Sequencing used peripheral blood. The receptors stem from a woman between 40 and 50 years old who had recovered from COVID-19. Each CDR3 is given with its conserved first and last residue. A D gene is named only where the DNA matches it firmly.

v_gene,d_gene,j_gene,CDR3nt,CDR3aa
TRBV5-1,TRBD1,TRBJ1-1,TGCGCCAGCAGCTTTCTCGGACAGGGGAACACTGAAGCTTTCTTT,CASSFLGQGNTEAFF
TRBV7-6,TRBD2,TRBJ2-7,TGTGCCAGCAGCAAAGCGGGAGGGGGCGAGTACGAGCAGTACTTC,CASSKAGGGEYEQYF
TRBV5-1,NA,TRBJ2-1,TGCGCCAGCAGCTTGGGGCACAATGAGCAGTTCTTC,CASSLGHNEQFF
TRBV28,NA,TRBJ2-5,TGTGCCAGTTCGGGCGGGTCGCGAGGGCAAGAGACCCAGTACTTC,CASSGGSRGQETQYF
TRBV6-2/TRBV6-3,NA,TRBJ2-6,TGTGCCAGCAGTTACGGGGGGATATCTGGGGCCAACGTCCTGACTTTC,CASSYGGISGANVLTF
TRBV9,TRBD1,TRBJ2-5,TGTGCCAGCAGCACCCAGGACAGGGAGACGGAGACCCAGTACTTC,CASSTQDRETETQYF
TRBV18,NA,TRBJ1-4,TGTGCCAGCTCACCCGGGACATCTAATGAAAAACTGTTTTTT,CASSPGTSNEKLFF
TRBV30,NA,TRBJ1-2,TGTGCCTGGACAGGGAGGAGCGGCTACACCTTC,CAWTGRSGYTF
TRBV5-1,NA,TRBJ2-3,TGCGCCAGCAGCATGATGACTAGCACAGATACGCAGTATTTT,CASSMMTSTDTQYF
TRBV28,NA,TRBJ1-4,TGTGCCAGCAGTTTTGGAGGTCGAACTAATGAAAAACTGTTTTTT,CASSFGGRTNEKLFF